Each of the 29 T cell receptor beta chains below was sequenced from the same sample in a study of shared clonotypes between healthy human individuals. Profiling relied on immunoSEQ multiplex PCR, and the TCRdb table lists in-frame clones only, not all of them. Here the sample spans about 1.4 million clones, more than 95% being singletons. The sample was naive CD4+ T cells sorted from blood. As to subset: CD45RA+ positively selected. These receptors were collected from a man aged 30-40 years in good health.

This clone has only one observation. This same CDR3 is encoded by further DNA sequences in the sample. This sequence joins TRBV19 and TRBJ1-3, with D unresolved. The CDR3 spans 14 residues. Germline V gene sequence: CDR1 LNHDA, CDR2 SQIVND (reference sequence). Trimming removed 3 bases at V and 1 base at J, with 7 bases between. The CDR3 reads CASSILGSGNTIYF. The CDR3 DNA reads TGTGCCAGTAGTATTTTGGGGTCTGGAAACACCATATATTTT.

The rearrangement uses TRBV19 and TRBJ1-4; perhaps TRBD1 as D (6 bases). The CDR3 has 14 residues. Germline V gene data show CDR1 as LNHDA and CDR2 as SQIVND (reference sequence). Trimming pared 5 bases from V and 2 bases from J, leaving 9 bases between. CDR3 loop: CASSLQGTNEKLFF. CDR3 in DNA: TGTGCCAGTAGTTTGCAGGGGACTAATGAAAAACTGTTTTTT.

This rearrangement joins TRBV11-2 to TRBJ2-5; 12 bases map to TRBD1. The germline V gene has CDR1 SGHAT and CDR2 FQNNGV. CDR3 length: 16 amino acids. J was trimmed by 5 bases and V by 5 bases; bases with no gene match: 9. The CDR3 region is CASSPRDRGRRETQYF. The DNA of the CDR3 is TGTGCCAGCAGCCCGCGGGACAGGGGGCGTCGTGAGACCCAGTACTTC.

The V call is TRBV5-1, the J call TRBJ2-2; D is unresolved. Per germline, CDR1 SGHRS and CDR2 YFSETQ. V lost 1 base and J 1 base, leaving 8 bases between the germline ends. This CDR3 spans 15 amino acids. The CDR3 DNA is TGCGCCAGCAGCTTGCAGGTCGGGAACACCGGGGAGCTGTTTTTT. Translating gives CASSLQVGNTGELFF.

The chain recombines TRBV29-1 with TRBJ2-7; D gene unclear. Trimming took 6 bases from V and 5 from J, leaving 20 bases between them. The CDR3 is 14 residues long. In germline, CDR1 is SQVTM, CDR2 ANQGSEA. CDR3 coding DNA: TGCAGCGTACATCTCCGTGGACCCTGGAACGAGCAGTACTTC. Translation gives CSVHLRGPWNEQYF.

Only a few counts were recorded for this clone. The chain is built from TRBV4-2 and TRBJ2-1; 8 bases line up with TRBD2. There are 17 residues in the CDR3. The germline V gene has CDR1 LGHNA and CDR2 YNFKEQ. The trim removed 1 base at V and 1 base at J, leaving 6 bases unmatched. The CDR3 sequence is CASSQVKRGGSYNEQFF. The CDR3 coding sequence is TGTGCCAGCAGCCAAGTGAAGCGCGGGGGGTCCTACAATGAGCAGTTCTTC.

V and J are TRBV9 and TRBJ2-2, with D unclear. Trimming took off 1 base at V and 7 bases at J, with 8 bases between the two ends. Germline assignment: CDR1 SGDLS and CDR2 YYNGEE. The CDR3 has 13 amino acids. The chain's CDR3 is CASSVWMDGELFF. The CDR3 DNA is TGTGCCAGCAGCGTATGGATGGACGGGGAGCTGTTTTTT. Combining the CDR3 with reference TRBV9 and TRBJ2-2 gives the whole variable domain DSGVTQTPKHLITATGQRVTLRCSPRSGDLSVYWYQQSLDQGLQFLIQYYNGEERAKGNILERFSAQQFPDLHSELNLSSLELGDSALYFCASSVWMDGELFFGEGSRLTVL.

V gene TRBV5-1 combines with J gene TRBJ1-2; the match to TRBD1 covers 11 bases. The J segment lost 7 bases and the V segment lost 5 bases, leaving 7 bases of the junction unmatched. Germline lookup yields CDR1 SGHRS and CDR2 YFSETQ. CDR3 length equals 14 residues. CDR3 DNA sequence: TGCGCCAGCAGACCGGGACAGGGGGAGGGTGGCTACACCTTC. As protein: CASRPGQGEGGYTF.

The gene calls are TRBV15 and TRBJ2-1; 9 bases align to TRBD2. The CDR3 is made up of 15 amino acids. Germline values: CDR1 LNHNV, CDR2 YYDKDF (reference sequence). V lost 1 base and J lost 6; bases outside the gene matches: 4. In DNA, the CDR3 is TGTGCCACCAGCAGAGGGGGCGGGAGGGCCAATGAGCAGTTCTTC. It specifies CATSRGGGRANEQFF.

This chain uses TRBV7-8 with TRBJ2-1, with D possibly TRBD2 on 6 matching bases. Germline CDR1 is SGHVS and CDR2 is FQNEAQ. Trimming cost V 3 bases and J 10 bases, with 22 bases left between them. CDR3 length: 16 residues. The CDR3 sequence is CASSLFGRTLSEEQFF. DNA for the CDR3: TGTGCCAGCAGCTTGTTTGGGAGGACCCTCTCGGAAGAGCAGTTCTTC.

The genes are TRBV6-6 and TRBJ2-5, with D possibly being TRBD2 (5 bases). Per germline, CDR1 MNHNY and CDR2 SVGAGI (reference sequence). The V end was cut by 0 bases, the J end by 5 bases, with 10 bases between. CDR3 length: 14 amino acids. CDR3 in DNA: TGTGCCAGCAGTTACTCCTCGGGATTGGAGACCCAGTACTTC. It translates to CASSYSSGLETQYF.

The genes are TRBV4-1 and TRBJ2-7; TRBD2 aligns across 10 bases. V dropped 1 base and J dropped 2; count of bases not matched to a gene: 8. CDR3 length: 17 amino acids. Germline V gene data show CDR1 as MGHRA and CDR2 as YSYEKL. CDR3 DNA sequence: TGCGCCAGCAGCCAAGCGTTACCGGGACTAGCGACCTACGAGCAGTACTTC. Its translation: CASSQALPGLATYEQYF.

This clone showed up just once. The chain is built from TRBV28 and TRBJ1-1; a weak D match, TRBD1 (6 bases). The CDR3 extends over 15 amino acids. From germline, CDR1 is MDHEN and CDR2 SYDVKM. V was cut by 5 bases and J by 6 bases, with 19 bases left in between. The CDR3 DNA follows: TGTGCCAGCAGTAACCACGTAACAGGGTTGGCTGAAGCTTTCTTT. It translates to CASSNHVTGLAEAFF.

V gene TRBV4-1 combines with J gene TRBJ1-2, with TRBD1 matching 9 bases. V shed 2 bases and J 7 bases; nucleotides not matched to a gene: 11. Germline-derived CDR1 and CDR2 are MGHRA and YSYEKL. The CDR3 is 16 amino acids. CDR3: CASSQSPGTGSGGYTF. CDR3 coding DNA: TGCGCCAGCAGCCAAAGTCCCGGGACAGGGTCTGGTGGCTACACCTTC.

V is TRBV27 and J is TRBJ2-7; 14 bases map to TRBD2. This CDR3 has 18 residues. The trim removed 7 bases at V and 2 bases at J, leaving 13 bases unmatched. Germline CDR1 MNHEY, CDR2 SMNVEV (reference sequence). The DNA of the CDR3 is TGTGCCAGCACCAACAAAGGACTAGCGGGAGGTGCTACCTACGAGCAGTACTTC. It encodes CASTNKGLAGGATYEQYF.

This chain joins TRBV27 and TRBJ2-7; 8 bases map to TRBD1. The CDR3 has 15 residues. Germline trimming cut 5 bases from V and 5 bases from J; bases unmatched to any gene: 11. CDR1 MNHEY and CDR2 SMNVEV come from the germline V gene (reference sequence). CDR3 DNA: TGTGCCAGCAGTCTAAGGGGCGGACAGGGCCACGAGCAGTACTTC. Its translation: CASSLRGGQGHEQYF.

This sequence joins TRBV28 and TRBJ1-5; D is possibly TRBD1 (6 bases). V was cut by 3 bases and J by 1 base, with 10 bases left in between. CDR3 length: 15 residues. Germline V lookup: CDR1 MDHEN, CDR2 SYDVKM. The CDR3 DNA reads TGTGCCAGCAGTTTCCGGACAGTGAGCAATCAGCCCCAGCATTTT. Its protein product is CASSFRTVSNQPQHF.

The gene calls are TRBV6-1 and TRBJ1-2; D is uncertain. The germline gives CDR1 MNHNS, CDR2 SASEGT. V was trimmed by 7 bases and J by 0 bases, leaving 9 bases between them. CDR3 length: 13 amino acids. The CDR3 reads CASTVGANYGYTF. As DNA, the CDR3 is TGTGCCAGCACTGTCGGAGCTAACTATGGCTACACCTTC.

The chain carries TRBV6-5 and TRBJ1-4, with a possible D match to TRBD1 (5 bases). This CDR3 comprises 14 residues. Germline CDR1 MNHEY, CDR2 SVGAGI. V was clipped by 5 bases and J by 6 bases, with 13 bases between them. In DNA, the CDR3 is TGTGCCAGCAGTAAATCAGGGTTTGATGAAAAACTGTTTTTT. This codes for CASSKSGFDEKLFF.

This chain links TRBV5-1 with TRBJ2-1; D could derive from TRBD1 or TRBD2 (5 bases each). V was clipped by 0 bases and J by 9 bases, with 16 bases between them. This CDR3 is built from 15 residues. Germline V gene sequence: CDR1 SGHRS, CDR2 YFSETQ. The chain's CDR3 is CASSLGDAPWGEQFF. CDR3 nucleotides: TGCGCCAGCAGCTTGGGGGACGCCCCCTGGGGTGAGCAGTTCTTC. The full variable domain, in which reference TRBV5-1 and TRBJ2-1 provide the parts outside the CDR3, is KAGVTQTPRYLIKTRGQQVTLSCSPISGHRSVSWYQQTPGQGLQFLFEYFSETQRNKGNFPGRFSGRQFSNSRSEMNVSTLELGDSALYLCASSLGDAPWGEQFFGPGTRLTVL.

CDR3 amino acids: CSVEDGWDTEQFF. DNA of the CDR3: TGCAGCGTTGAAGATGGTTGGGATACGGAGCAGTTCTTC. The chain is built from TRBV29-1 and TRBJ2-1; D not certain. This CDR3 is 13 amino acids long. Deletions cut 0 bases from V and 10 bases from J, with 13 bases between. Germline lookup yields CDR1 SQVTM and CDR2 ANQGSEA.

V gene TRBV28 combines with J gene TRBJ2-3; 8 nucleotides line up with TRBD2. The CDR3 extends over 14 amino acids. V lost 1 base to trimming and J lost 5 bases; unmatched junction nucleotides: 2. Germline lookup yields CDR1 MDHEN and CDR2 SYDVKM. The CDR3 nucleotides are TGTGCCAGCAGTTTATTTCTAGCGGGAGATACGCAGTATTTT. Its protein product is CASSLFLAGDTQYF.

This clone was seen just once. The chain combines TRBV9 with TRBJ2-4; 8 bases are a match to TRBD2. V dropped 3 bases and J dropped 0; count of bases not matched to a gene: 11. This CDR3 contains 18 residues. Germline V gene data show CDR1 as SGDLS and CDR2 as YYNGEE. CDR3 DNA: TGTGCCAGCAGCGCCTCTCAAGTAGCGGGACTAGCCAAAAACATTCAGTACTTC. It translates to CASSASQVAGLAKNIQYF.

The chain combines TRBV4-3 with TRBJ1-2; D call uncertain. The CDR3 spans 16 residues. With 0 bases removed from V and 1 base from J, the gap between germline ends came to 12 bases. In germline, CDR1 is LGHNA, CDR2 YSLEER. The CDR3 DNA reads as TGCGCCAGCAGCCAAGACCACCTGGCTGGTAACTATGGCTACACCTTC. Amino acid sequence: CASSQDHLAGNYGYTF.

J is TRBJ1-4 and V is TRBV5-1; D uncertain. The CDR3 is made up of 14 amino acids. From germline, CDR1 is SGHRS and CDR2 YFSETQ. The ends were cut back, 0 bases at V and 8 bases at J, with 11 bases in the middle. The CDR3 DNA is TGCGCCAGCAGCTTGGAGAGGGCGCGGGAAAAACTGTTTTTT. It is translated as CASSLERAREKLFF.

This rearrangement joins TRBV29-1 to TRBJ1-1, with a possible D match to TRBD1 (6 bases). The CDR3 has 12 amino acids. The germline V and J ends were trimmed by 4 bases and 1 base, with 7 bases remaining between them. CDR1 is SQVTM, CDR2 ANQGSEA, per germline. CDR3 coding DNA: TGCAGCGTTGCACAGGGGAACACTGAAGCTTTCTTT. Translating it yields CSVAQGNTEAFF.

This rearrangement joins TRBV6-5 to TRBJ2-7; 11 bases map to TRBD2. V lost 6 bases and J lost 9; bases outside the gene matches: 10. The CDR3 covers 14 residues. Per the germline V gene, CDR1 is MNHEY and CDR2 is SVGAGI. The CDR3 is CASRPGASGRSQYF. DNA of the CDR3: TGTGCCAGCAGACCCGGGGCTAGCGGGAGGTCGCAGTACTTC.

The chain's CDR3 is CASSPPRGTPYEQYF. In nucleotides, the CDR3 is TGTGCCAGCAGCCCCCCGAGAGGGACCCCCTACGAGCAGTACTTC. V and J are TRBV14 and TRBJ2-7, with D perhaps matching TRBD1 or TRBD2 (5 bases each). CDR1 is SGHDN, CDR2 FVKESK, per germline. V lost 4 bases and J 2 bases, leaving 15 bases between the germline ends. This CDR3 region has 15 residues. The variable domain in full, completed from reference TRBV14 and TRBJ2-7, reads EAGVTQFPSHSVIEKGQTVTLRCDPISGHDNLYWYRRVMGKEIKFLLHFVKESKQDESGMPNNRFLAERTGGTYSTLKVQPAELEDSGVYFCASSPPRGTPYEQYFGPGTRLTVT.

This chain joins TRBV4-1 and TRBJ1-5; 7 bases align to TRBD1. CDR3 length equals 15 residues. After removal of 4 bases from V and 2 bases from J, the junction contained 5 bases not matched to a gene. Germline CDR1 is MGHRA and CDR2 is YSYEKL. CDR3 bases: TGCGCCAGCAGCCTTCGAGGACAGGGCAATCAGCCCCAGCATTTT. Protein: CASSLRGQGNQPQHF.